This T cell receptor (beta chain) is drawn from a study of T cells after somatic rescue of genetic block. V shed 5 bases and J shed 5 bases, with 19 bases lying between them. From germline, CDR1 is SGHRS and CDR2 YFSETQ. This CDR3 contains 15 residues. Using immunoSEQ multiplex PCR, the repertoire was profiled, and TCRdb retains in-frame clones only, with some absent. Of 70,000 or so clones listed, about 91% are singletons. The rearrangement links TRBV5-1 to TRBJ2-5, with a weak D call TRBD2 (6 bases). The clonotype originates from a man in his forties. Sample: peripheral blood mononuclear cells (PBMCs). The CDR3 reads CASRGKELARETQYF. CDR3 in DNA: TGCGCCAGCAGAGGGAAGGAGCTAGCGCGTGAGACCCAGTACTTC.